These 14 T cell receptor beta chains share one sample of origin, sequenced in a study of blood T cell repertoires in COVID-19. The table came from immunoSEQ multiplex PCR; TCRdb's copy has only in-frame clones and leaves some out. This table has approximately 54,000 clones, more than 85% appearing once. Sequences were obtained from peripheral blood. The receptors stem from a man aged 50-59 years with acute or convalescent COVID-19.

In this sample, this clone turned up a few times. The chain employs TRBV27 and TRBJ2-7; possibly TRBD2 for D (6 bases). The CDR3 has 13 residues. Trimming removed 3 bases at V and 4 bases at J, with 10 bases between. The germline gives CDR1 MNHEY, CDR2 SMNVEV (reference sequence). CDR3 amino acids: CASSFSGPYEQYF. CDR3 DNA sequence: TGTGCCAGCAGTTTTAGCGGACCGTACGAGCAGTACTTC.

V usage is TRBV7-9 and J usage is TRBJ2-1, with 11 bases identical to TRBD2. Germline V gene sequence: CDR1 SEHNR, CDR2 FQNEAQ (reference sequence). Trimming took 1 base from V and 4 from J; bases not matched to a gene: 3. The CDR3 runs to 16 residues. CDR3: CASSLGTSGRYNEQFF. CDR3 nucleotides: TGTGCCAGCAGCTTAGGGACTAGCGGGCGATACAATGAGCAGTTCTTC.

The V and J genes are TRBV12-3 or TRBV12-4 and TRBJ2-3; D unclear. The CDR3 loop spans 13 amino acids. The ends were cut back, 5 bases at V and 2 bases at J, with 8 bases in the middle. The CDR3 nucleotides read TGTGCCAGCAGTCTCTGGCCCACAGATACGCAGTATTTT. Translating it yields CASSLWPTDTQYF.

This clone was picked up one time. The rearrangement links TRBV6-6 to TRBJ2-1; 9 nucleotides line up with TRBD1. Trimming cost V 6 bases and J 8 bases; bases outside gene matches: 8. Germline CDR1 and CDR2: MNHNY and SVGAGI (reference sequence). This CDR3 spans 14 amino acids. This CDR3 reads CASRDGTGKYEQFF. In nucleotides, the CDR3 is TGTGCCAGCAGGGACGGGACAGGGAAGTATGAGCAGTTCTTC.

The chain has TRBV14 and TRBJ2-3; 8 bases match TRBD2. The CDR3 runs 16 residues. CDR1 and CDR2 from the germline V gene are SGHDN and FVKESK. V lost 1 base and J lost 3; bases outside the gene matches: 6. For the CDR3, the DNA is TGTGCCAGCAGCCAAGGAGAGCGGGAGTGGACAGATACGCAGTATTTT. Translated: CASSQGEREWTDTQYF.

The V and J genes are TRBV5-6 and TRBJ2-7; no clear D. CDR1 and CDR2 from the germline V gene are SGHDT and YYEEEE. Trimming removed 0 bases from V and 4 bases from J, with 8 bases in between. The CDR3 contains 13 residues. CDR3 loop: CASSLELTYEQYF. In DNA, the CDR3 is TGTGCCAGCAGCTTGGAGTTAACATACGAGCAGTACTTC. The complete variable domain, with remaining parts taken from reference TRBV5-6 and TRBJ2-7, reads DAGVTQSPTHLIKTRGQQVTLRCSPKSGHDTVSWYQQALGQGPQFIFQYYEEEERQRGNFPDRFSGHQFPNYSSELNVNALLLGDSALYLCASSLELTYEQYFGPGTRLTVT.

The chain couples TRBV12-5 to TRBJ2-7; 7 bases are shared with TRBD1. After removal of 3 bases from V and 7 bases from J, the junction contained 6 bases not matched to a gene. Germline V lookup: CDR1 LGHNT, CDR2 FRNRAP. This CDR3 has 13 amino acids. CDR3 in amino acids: CASGFTGAPEQYF. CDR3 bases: TGTGCTAGTGGTTTCACAGGGGCGCCAGAGCAGTACTTC.

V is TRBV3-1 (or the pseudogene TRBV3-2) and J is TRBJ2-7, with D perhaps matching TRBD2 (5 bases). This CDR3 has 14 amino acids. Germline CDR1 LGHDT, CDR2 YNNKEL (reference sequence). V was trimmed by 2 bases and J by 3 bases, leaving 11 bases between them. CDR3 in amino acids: CASSQTADYYEQYF. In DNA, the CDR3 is TGTGCCAGCAGCCAAACCGCAGACTACTACGAGCAGTACTTC.

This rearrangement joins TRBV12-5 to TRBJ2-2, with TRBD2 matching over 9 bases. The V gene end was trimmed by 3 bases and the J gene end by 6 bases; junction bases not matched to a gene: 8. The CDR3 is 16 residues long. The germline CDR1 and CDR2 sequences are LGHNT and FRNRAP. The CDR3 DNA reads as TGTGCTAGTGGTTTTAGCGGGAGTACAGCAGCCGGGGAGCTGTTTTTT. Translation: CASGFSGSTAAGELFF.

CDR3 sequence (DNA): TGCGCCAGCAGCCAATCCGAAGCTACAGGGGGAGGGCAGTACTTC. This sequence encodes CASSQSEATGGGQYF. The chain links TRBV4-1 to TRBJ2-7; 8 nucleotides agree with TRBD1. Per the germline V gene, CDR1 is MGHRA and CDR2 is YSYEKL. Unmatched junction bases numbered 12, after V lost 2 bases and J lost 9 bases. This CDR3 comprises 15 residues.

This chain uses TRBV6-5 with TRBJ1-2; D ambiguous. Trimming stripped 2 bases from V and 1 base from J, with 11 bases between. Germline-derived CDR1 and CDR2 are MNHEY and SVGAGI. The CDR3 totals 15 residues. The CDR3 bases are TGTGCCAGCAGTTACCTCAGCCACAGTAACTATGGCTACACCTTC. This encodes CASSYLSHSNYGYTF.

CDR3 loop: CASSVGTSGYEQYF. DNA of the CDR3: TGTGCCAGCAGCGTAGGGACTAGCGGCTACGAGCAGTACTTC. This chain connects TRBV9 to TRBJ2-7, with 10 bases fitting TRBD2. Looked up from germline, CDR1 is SGDLS and CDR2 is YYNGEE. The CDR3 is 14 residues long. After removal of 0 bases from V and 3 bases from J, the junction contained 0 bases not matched to a gene.

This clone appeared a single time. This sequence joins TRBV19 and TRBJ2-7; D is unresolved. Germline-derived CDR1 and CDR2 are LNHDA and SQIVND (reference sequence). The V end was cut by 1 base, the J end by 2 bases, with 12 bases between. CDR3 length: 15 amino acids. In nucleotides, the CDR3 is TGTGCCAGTAGTATAGGCAGAGAGGCAACCTACGAGCAGTACTTC. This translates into CASSIGREATYEQYF.

CDR3 in amino acids: CASRSGGGYGYTF. The CDR3 DNA sequence: TGTGCCAGCAGGTCAGGGGGCGGCTATGGCTACACCTTC. V and J are TRBV27 and TRBJ1-2, with TRBD1 matching over 8 bases. Germline-derived CDR1 and CDR2 are MNHEY and SMNVEV (reference sequence). This CDR3 is built from 13 residues. The trim removed 6 bases at V and 4 bases at J, leaving 4 bases unmatched.